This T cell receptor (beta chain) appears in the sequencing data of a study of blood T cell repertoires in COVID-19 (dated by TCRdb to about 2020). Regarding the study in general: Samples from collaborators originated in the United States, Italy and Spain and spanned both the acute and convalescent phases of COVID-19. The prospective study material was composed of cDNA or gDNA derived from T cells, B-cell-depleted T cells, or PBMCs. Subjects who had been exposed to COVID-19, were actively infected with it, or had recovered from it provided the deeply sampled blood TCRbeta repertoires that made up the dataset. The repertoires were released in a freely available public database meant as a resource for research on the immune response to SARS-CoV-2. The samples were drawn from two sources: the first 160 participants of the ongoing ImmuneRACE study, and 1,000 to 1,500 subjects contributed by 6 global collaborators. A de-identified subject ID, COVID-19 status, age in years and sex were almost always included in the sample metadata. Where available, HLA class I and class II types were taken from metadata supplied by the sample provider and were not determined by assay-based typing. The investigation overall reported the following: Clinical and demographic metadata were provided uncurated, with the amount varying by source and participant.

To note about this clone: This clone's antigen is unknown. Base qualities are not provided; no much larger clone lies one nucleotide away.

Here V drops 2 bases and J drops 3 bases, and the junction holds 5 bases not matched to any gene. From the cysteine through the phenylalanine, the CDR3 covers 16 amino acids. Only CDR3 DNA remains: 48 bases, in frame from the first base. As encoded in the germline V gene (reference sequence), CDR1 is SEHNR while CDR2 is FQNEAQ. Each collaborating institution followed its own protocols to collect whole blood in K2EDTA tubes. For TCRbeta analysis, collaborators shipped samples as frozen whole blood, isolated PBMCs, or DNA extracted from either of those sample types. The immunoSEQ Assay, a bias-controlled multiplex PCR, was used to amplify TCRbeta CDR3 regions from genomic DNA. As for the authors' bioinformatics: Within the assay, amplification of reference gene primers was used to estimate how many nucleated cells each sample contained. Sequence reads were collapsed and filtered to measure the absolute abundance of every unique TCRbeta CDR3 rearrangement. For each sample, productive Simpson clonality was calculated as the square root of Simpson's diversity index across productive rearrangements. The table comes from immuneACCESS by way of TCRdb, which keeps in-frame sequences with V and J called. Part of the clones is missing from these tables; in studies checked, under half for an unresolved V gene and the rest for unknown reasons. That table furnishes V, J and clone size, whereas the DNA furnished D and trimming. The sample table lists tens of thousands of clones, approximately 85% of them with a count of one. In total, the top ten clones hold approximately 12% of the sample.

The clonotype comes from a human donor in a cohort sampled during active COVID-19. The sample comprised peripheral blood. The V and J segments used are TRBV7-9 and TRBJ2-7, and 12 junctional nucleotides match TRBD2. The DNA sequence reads TGTGCCAGCAGCTTACTTCGGACTAGCGGGATCTACGAGCAGTACTTC. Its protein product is CASSLLRTSGIYEQYF.